The present TCR beta chain was sequenced within a study of graft-versus-host responses after intestinal transplantation. Across the whole study: Multivisceral, liver-intestinal, or isolated intestinal transplants were performed in recipients. Anti-thymocyte globulin was used for induction in all recipients, who then took tacrolimus and steroids for approximately 3 years. Overall study findings and caveats: There were GvH clones found in recipient marrow, and some of them appeared first in ileum or blood.

TCRdb's table, derived via immunoSEQ multiplex PCR, lists solely in-frame clones and lacks some. The sample consists of tens of thousands of clones, around 90% of them appearing once. Once graft tissue had been processed, intraepithelial and lamina propria lymphocytes were released. The V gene end was trimmed by 5 bases and the J gene end by 3 bases; junction bases not matched to a gene: 8. The CDR3 is 15 residues long. CDR1 LNHNV and CDR2 YYDKDF come from the germline V gene (reference sequence). A remark on this clone: The antigen remains unidentified.

The sequenced sample was ileum tissue, obtained about 350 days after transplant. The rearrangement joins TRBV15 to TRBJ2-7, with 9 positions matching TRBD1. The TCR was taken from a human patient who received an intestinal transplant, so some T cells may come from the graft donor. In DNA form, the CDR3 reads TGTGCCACCAGCGAGGGACCGGGACAGGGCTACGAGCAGTACTTC. Translated, it gives CATSEGPGQGYEQYF.